These 20 T cell receptor beta chains were all obtained from the same sample, sequenced in a study of post-analysis software for immune sequencing data. Overall study findings and caveats: With TRBV5-6, TRBV5-1 and TRBV20-1 included, five TRBV segments were more frequent in patients than in controls.

The TCR beta cDNA libraries carried unique molecular identifiers. One entry per CDR3 protein, called by TCRdb with MiXCR from the PCR reads. The table records hundreds of thousands of distinct CDR3 sequences, roughly 46% of them present only once. Their antigens remain unidentified. The specimen sequenced was blood. The receptors derive from a girl aged 10-17 years with multiple sclerosis.

This clonotype was picked up a small number of times. V usage is TRBV6-4 and J usage is TRBJ2-3; tentatively, D is TRBD1 (6 bases). The V gene's germline CDR1 is MRHNA and CDR2 SNTAGT. There are 15 residues in the CDR3. V was shortened by 4 bases and J by 1 base, with 12 bases between the two germline ends. The CDR3 spells CASSATGIRTDTQYF. Written as DNA, the CDR3 is TGTGCCAGCAGTGCTACAGGGATACGCACAGATACGCAGTATTTT.

This clonotype was seen a few times. The genes are TRBV21-1 and TRBJ2-5. TRBV21-1 is described as a pseudogene. There are 15 residues in the CDR3. CDR3 protein: CASSSWSMYQETQYF. CDR3 sequence (DNA): TGTGCCAGCAGCTCGTGGTCCATGTACCAAGAGACCCAGTACTTC.

This clonotype was recorded a few times. This chain connects TRBV24-1 to TRBJ2-1; D perhaps matches TRBD2 (5 bases). Germline values: CDR1 KGHDR, CDR2 SFDVKD. Between the trimmed V and J ends, which lost 3 bases and 8 bases, there was a span of 16 bases. The CDR3 runs 15 residues. CDR3: CATSDPWSGADEQFF. Here the CDR3 DNA reads TGTGCCACCAGTGATCCTTGGTCCGGAGCGGATGAGCAGTTCTTC.

This clonotype was detected a few times. The DNA for the CDR3 is TGCAGTGCTAGAGGTACCCTAGCGGGAGGCCGAAATGAGCAGTTCTTC. Protein: CSARGTLAGGRNEQFF. The chain employs TRBV20-1 and TRBJ2-1; TRBD2 aligns across 11 bases. The CDR3 has 16 residues. Germline V gene data show CDR1 as DFQATT and CDR2 as SNEGSKA (reference sequence). V was clipped by 1 base and J by 7 bases; unmatched bases: 9.

About this clonotype itself: The germline gene is not matched at one end of the junction; a read error may be the cause. This chain connects TRBV5-5 to TRBJ2-6, with D possibly called TRBD1 or TRBD2 (5 bases each). CDR1 SGHKS and CDR2 YYEKEE come from the germline V gene (reference sequence). The length of the CDR3 is 18 residues. The chain's CDR3 is CTSRPWDPGESGANVLTF. CDR3 nucleotide sequence: TGTACCAGCAGACCTTGGGACCCCGGGGAATCTGGGGCCAACGTCCTGACTTTC.

The chain uses TRBV29-1 and TRBJ2-5; 8 bases line up with TRBD2. Germline lookup yields CDR1 SQVTM and CDR2 ANQGSEA. This CDR3 contains 14 residues. V lost 3 bases to trimming and J lost 6 bases; unmatched junction nucleotides: 9. CDR3 coding DNA: TGCAGCGTTGATGATAGCGGGAAGGTAAAGACCCAGTACTTC. It is translated as CSVDDSGKVKTQYF.

This clonotype was counted a single time. The rearrangement joins TRBV12-3 or TRBV12-4 to TRBJ2-3; 10 bases are shared with TRBD2. The CDR3 is 15 amino acids. V was clipped by 6 bases and J by 0 bases; unmatched bases: 3. The CDR3 DNA follows: TGTGCCAGCAGGGGGACTAGCGTGAGCACAGATACGCAGTATTTT. Its protein product is CASRGTSVSTDTQYF.

This clonotype has a single count. The V call is TRBV29-1, the J call TRBJ2-5, with D perhaps matching TRBD1 (7 bases). Germline CDR1 and CDR2: SQVTM and ANQGSEA. The CDR3 loop spans 11 amino acids. V was shortened by 7 bases and J by 6 bases, with 12 bases between the two germline ends. The CDR3 DNA is TGCAGCGCGGGGGACAGTCAGACCCAGTACTTC. Amino acids: CSAGDSQTQYF.

Concerning this clonotype itself: Mismatch with germline at one junction end may stem from a read error. The chain couples TRBV7-2 to TRBJ2-7; 8 positions agree with TRBD1. Germline V gives CDR1 SGHTA, CDR2 FQGNSA. The CDR3 is made up of 16 amino acids. The CDR3 protein is CASSVAGTGFSYEQYF. The DNA for the CDR3 is TGTGCCAGCAGCGTAGCCGGGACAGGATTCTCCTACGAGCAGTACTTC.

The genes are TRBV2 and TRBJ2-5, with a tentative D call TRBD2 (6 bases). TRBJ2-7 matches the DNA end more closely, so the J call is doubtful. This CDR3 contains 15 residues. Germline V gene lookup returns CDR1 SNHLY and CDR2 FYNNEI. CDR3 in amino acids: CASSEALRRGYEQYF. For the CDR3, the DNA is TGTGCCAGCAGTGAAGCGCTTCGGCGGGGCTACGAGCAGTACTTC.

The chain employs TRBV12-3 or TRBV12-4 and TRBJ1-2; possibly TRBD1 for D (6 bases). The germline V and J ends were trimmed by 3 bases and 5 bases, with 10 bases remaining between them. The CDR3 is made up of 13 amino acids. CDR3 in amino acids: CASSFTGLYGYTF. Here the CDR3 DNA reads TGTGCCAGCAGTTTTACAGGGCTGTATGGCTACACCTTC.

The chain combines TRBV3-1 with TRBJ1-1; D is undetermined. Trimming removed 4 bases from V and 8 bases from J, with 17 bases in between. Germline-derived CDR1 and CDR2 are LGHDT and YNNKEL (reference sequence). This CDR3 has 14 residues. The CDR3 DNA reads TGTGCCAGCAGCCGAGATCTAATTGGACGGGAAGCTTTCTTT. Translating it yields CASSRDLIGREAFF.

This clonotype was found a few times. V and J are TRBV29-1 and TRBJ1-1, with a tentative D call TRBD1 (5 bases). Deletions cut 3 bases from V and 1 base from J, with 6 bases between. This CDR3 is 12 amino acids long. From germline, CDR1 is SQVTM and CDR2 ANQGSEA. CDR3 sequence (DNA): TGCAGCGTTGAGCAGGGGAACACTGAAGCTTTCTTT. Translation gives CSVEQGNTEAFF.

This rearrangement joins TRBV20-1 to TRBJ2-6, with 8 positions matching TRBD1. V lost 6 bases and J lost 1; bases outside the gene matches: 20. CDR3 length equals 20 residues. The germline gives CDR1 DFQATT, CDR2 SNEGSKA (reference sequence). CDR3 sequence reads: CSAPAQGARYTYSGANVLTF. The CDR3, as DNA: TGCAGTGCCCCCGCCCAGGGGGCGCGTTACACCTATTCTGGGGCCAACGTCCTGACTTTC.

In its sample, this clonotype was seen a few times. This chain uses TRBV12-3 or TRBV12-4 with TRBJ2-4, with a weak D call TRBD1 (6 bases). The CDR3 has 16 residues. V dropped 1 base and J dropped 0 bases, with 10 bases sitting between them. The CDR3, as DNA: TGTGCCAGCAGTTTAGGACAGGTCCTAGCCAAAAACATTCAGTACTTC. Protein sequence: CASSLGQVLAKNIQYF.

This clonotype was found a few times. The CDR3 here is CASSSTPNQPQHF. The CDR3 coding sequence is TGTGCCAGCAGTTCGACCCCCAATCAGCCCCAGCATTTT. The gene calls are TRBV6-4 and TRBJ1-5; the D is unclear. The CDR3 is made up of 13 amino acids. In germline, CDR1 is MRHNA, CDR2 SNTAGT. V lost 5 bases, J lost 3 bases, and 8 bases lay in between.

DNA for the CDR3: TGCAGCGTTCTAAACCCCGAGCAGTACTTC. Translating it yields CSVLNPEQYF. The V and J genes are TRBV29-1 and TRBJ2-5; D unresolved. Gene TRBJ2-7 matches the end of the DNA better, so the J call may be wrong. The germline V gene has CDR1 SQVTM and CDR2 ANQGSEA. The CDR3 sequence is 10 residues long.

This clonotype was counted only a few times. This chain connects TRBV7-9 to TRBJ2-7, with unresolved D. CDR3 size: 14 residues. The germline V gene has CDR1 SEHNR and CDR2 FQNEAQ (reference sequence). Trimming shortened V by 1 base and J by 5 bases, and 12 bases separated the two germline ends. The CDR3 protein is CASSLGSEWNEQYF. CDR3 in DNA: TGTGCCAGCAGCTTAGGGTCCGAGTGGAACGAGCAGTACTTC. Filled out from reference TRBV7-9 and TRBJ2-7, the complete variable domain reads DTGVSQNPRHKITKRGQNVTFRCDPISEHNRLYWYRQTLGQGPEFLTYFQNEAQLEKSRLLSDRFSAERPKGSFSTLEIQRTEQGDSAMYLCASSLGSEWNEQYFGPGTRLTVT.

V and J are TRBV29-1 and TRBJ2-7; D call uncertain. In germline, CDR1 is SQVTM, CDR2 ANQGSEA. With 6 bases removed from V and 7 bases from J, the gap between germline ends came to 10 bases. The CDR3 covers 10 residues. This chain's CDR3 is CSVTGNEQYF. In DNA form, the CDR3 reads TGCAGCGTGACGGGCAATGAGCAGTACTTC.

The chain links TRBV5-1 to TRBJ2-1, with 10 bases aligning to TRBD2. Germline V gene lookup returns CDR1 SGHRS and CDR2 YFSETQ. Unmatched junction bases numbered 10, after V lost 5 bases and J lost 5 bases. The CDR3 consists of 16 residues. CDR3 region: CASSSAGTSAHNEQFF. The CDR3 coding sequence is TGCGCCAGCAGTTCCGCCGGGACTAGCGCCCACAATGAGCAGTTCTTC.